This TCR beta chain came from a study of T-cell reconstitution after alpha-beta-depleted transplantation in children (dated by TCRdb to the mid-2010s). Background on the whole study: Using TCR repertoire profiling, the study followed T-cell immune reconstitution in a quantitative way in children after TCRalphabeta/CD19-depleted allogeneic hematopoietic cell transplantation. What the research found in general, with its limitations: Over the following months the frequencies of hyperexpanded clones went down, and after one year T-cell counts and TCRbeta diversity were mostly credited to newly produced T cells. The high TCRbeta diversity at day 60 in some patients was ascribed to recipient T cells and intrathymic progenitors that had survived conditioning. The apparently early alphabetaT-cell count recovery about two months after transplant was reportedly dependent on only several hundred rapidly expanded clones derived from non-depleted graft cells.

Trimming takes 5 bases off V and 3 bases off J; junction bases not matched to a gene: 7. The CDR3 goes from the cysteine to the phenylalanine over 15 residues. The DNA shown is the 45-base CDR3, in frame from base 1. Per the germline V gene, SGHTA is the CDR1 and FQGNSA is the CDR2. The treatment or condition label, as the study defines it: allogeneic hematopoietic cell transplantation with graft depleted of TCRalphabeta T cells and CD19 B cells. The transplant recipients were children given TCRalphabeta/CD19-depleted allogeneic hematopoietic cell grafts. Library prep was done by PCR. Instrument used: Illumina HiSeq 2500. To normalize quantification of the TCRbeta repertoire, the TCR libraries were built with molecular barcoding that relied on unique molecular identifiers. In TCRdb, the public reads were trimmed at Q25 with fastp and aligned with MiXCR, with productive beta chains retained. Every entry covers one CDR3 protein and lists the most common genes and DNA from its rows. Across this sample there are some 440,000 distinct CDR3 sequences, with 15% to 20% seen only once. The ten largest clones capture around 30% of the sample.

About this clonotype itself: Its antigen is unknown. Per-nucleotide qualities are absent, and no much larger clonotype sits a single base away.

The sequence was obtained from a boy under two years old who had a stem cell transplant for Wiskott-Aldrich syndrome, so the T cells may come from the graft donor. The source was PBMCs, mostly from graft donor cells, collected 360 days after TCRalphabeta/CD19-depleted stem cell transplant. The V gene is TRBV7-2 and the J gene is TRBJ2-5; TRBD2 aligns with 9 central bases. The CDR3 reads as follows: CASSISGREEETQYF. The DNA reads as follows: TGTGCCAGCAGCATTAGCGGGAGAGAAGAAGAGACCCAGTACTTC.